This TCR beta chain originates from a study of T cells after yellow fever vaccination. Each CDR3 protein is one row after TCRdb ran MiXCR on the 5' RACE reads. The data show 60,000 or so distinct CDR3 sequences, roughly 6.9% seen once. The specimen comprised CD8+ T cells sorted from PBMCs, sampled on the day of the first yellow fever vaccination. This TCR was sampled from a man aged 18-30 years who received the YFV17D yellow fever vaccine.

In DNA form, the CDR3 reads TGTGCCAGCAGCTTTCCGCCGGGACAGACCCATTCACCCCTCCACTTT. The encoded protein is CASSFPPGQTHSPLHF. This chain uses TRBV4-2 with TRBJ1-6; TRBD1 matches 7 bases. This CDR3 contains 16 residues. The junction had 12 bases not matched to a gene; V was cut back by 5 bases and J by 8 bases. Per germline, CDR1 LGHNA and CDR2 YNFKEQ.